Listed below are T cell receptor beta chains from one sample, sequenced in a study of T cell repertoires in cytomegalovirus infection. MiXCR was run by TCRdb on the reads, yielding one entry per CDR3 protein. The data show about 220,000 distinct CDR3 sequences, 35% to 40% seen once. Antigens of these TCRs are unknown. The input for sequencing was CD8+ T cells from cultured PBMCs, taken from culture after CMV antigen stimulation. Receptor source: a human donor in good health (CMV status not recorded). Some clones in this sample may be carry-over from other donors' samples. CDR3s include the opening cysteine and the closing phenylalanine or tryptophan.

CASSPRQGDSYEQYF	TRBJ2-7	TRBV7-3
CASRPSGNSYEQYF	TRBJ2-7	TRBV2
CASSSGGGHQETQYF	TRBJ2-5	TRBV7-9
CASSEASDTQYF	TRBJ2-3	TRBV6-1
CASGGANSYNEQFF	TRBJ2-1	TRBV6-1
CASSFGTGIINEQFF	TRBJ2-1	TRBV27
CASSLPREERLSYEQYF	TRBJ2-7	TRBV6-1
CATSEGINEQFF	TRBJ2-1	TRBV24-1
CASSEYGQLTGELFF	TRBJ2-2	TRBV6-1
CASSTGGAPNSLLHF	TRBJ1-6	TRBV11-1
CASRGLAGGPYNEQFF	TRBJ2-1	TRBV12-3/TRBV12-4
CASTKERTSTDMQYF	TRBJ2-3	TRBV7-6
CASSPRGGNNEQFF	TRBJ2-1	TRBV7-3
CASSQPGRGTSYNEQFF	TRBJ2-1	TRBV27
CASLDPPGLAYNEQFF	TRBJ2-1	TRBV27
CASSGGQGSGGNQPQHF	TRBJ1-5	TRBV7-8
CASSLWGRAMGEQFF	TRBJ2-1	TRBV7-6
CASNKPGGKNNEQFF	TRBJ2-1	TRBV11-2
CASSRTGRGYTF	TRBJ1-2	TRBV7-4
CAINPEDRPGTYGYTF	TRBJ1-2	TRBV10-3
CASSLTSGGYNEQFF	TRBJ2-1	TRBV12-3/TRBV12-4
CASSLVAQGGTYEQYF	TRBJ2-7	TRBV11-2
CASSYSREGWDTQYF	TRBJ2-3	TRBV7-2
CASSLRAVRTGELFF	TRBJ2-2	TRBV5-6
CASSSGEGVGYTF	TRBJ1-2	TRBV5-4
CASSRRDRHTDTQYF	TRBJ2-3	TRBV27
CASSPVENQETQYF	TRBJ2-5	TRBV7-9
CASSPLLAGASGANVLTF	TRBJ2-6	TRBV4-2
CASSEVADGRTEAFF	TRBJ1-1	TRBV19
CASSTKINQPQHF	TRBJ1-5	TRBV6-2/TRBV6-3
CASSLVENTGELFF	TRBJ2-2	TRBV5-4
CASSWGEKEAFF	TRBJ1-1	TRBV10-2
CASSLYKVLNTEAFF	TRBJ1-1	TRBV27
CSARDRVTVTAYEQYF	TRBJ2-7	TRBV20-1
CASSLFLAGDTGELFF	TRBJ2-2	TRBV27
CASALSNTEAFF	TRBJ1-1	TRBV7-9
CASSPPGQVPYEQYF	TRBJ2-7	TRBV7-9
CASSDVAGVNEQFF	TRBJ2-1	TRBV2
CASSFKTGWRTGELFF	TRBJ2-2	TRBV7-2